These 31 T cell receptor beta chains were sequenced from one sample in a study of blood T cell repertoires in COVID-19. Produced via immunoSEQ multiplex PCR; TCRdb's table is partial and in-frame only. Of fewer than 40,000 clones listed, about 85% are singletons. Sequenced input: peripheral blood. The receptor set was obtained from a woman aged 80 or over with active or convalescent COVID-19.

V is TRBV19 and J is TRBJ1-5, with 8 bases that match TRBD1. The CDR3 sequence is 15 residues long. CDR1 is LNHDA, CDR2 SQIVND, per germline (reference sequence). Trimming removed 10 bases from V and 4 bases from J; junction bases left unmatched: 12. The DNA of the CDR3 is TGTGCCACCCAAACGACAGGGGAAGGTAATCAGCCCCAGCATTTT. Translating it yields CATQTTGEGNQPQHF.

This chain connects TRBV5-5 to TRBJ2-3, with TRBD1 matching 7 bases. Germline assignment: CDR1 SGHKS and CDR2 YYEKEE (reference sequence). V lost 0 bases and J lost 0; bases outside the gene matches: 7. The CDR3 contains 17 residues. CDR3 in amino acids: CASSLAPGQSSTDTQYF. CDR3 nucleotides: TGTGCCAGCAGCTTGGCCCCGGGACAGTCTAGCACAGATACGCAGTATTTT.

V and J are TRBV12-3 or TRBV12-4 and TRBJ1-2; unclear D gene. CDR3 length: 12 residues. Trimming stripped 6 bases from V and 7 bases from J, with 12 bases between. The CDR3 DNA reads as TGTGCCAGCAGCCGAGACACAGCTGGCTACACCTTC. This translates into CASSRDTAGYTF.

J is TRBJ1-6 and V is TRBV6-5, with TRBD1 matching 7 bases. V gave up 7 bases and J gave up 3 bases; unmatched junction bases: 6. The CDR3 loop spans 15 amino acids. The germline gives CDR1 MNHEY, CDR2 SVGAGI. The CDR3 loop reads CASTPRDSYNSPLHF. The CDR3 DNA follows: TGTGCCAGCACCCCCCGGGACAGCTATAATTCACCCCTCCACTTT.

The V gene is TRBV3-1 (or the pseudogene TRBV3-2), the J gene TRBJ1-4, with 9 bases that match TRBD1. In germline, CDR1 is LGHDT, CDR2 YNNKEL (reference sequence). This CDR3 comprises 12 residues. V gave up 10 bases and J gave up 7 bases; unmatched junction bases: 4. The CDR3 reads CATTGGSEKLFF. In nucleotides, the CDR3 is TGTGCCACGACAGGGGGGAGTGAAAAACTGTTTTTT.

The CDR3 DNA sequence: TGTGCCAGCAGCCCCGGGACAGGATCCTATAATTCACCCCTCCACTTT. This translates into CASSPGTGSYNSPLHF. This rearrangement joins TRBV5-4 to TRBJ1-6; 8 bases agree with TRBD1. The V segment lost 4 bases and the J segment 1 base; nucleotides outside the gene matches: 4. CDR1 and CDR2 from the germline V gene are SGHNT and YYREEE (reference sequence). The CDR3 sequence is 16 residues long.

The chain employs TRBV9 and TRBJ1-6; D remains ambiguous. V was pared by 1 base and J by 0 bases, with 5 bases between. The germline V gene encodes CDR1 SGDLS and CDR2 YYNGEE. The CDR3 spans 15 residues. CDR3 region: CASSVSGSYNSPLHF. CDR3 sequence (DNA): TGTGCCAGCAGCGTAAGCGGCTCCTATAATTCACCCCTCCACTTT.

CDR3 coding DNA: TGTGCCAGCAGTTCCCGTAGGACAGGGGGCTCCTACGAGCAGTACTTC. Its translation: CASSSRRTGGSYEQYF. This rearrangement joins TRBV27 to TRBJ2-7, with 10 bases matching TRBD1. CDR3 length: 16 amino acids. J gave up 0 bases and V 4 bases, and 6 bases lay outside the gene matches. Germline V gives CDR1 MNHEY, CDR2 SMNVEV (reference sequence).

V gene TRBV9 combines with J gene TRBJ2-7, with 9 bases lining up with TRBD1. The CDR3 loop spans 14 amino acids. Germline lookup yields CDR1 SGDLS and CDR2 YYNGEE. After removal of 3 bases from V and 7 bases from J, the junction contained 8 bases not matched to a gene. The CDR3 is CASSGTGVTGEQYF. CDR3 DNA: TGTGCCAGCAGCGGGACAGGGGTGACCGGGGAGCAGTACTTC. The full variable domain, its missing parts supplied by reference TRBV9 and TRBJ2-7, is DSGVTQTPKHLITATGQRVTLRCSPRSGDLSVYWYQQSLDQGLQFLIQYYNGEERAKGNILERFSAQQFPDLHSELNLSSLELGDSALYFCASSGTGVTGEQYFGPGTRLTVT.

This chain connects TRBV5-1 to TRBJ1-6; D perhaps matches TRBD1 (6 bases). The germline CDR1 and CDR2 sequences are SGHRS and YFSETQ. V lost 2 bases, J lost 9 bases, and 15 bases lay in between. The length of the CDR3 is 15 residues. The CDR3 DNA is TGCGCCAGCAGCTTATATGCAGGGGTAACTTCACCCCTCCACTTT. This encodes CASSLYAGVTSPLHF.

The chain couples TRBV18 to TRBJ2-3; 7 nucleotides align to TRBD1. V gave up 2 bases and J gave up 1 base; unmatched junction bases: 3. Germline V gives CDR1 KGHSH, CDR2 LQKENI. CDR3 size: 15 residues. The CDR3 region has the DNA TGTGCCAGCTCACCAGGACAGGTTGGCACAGATACGCAGTATTTT. This codes for CASSPGQVGTDTQYF.

The genes are TRBV29-1 and TRBJ2-5; 11 bases align to TRBD2. The germline V gene has CDR1 SQVTM and CDR2 ANQGSEA. J was trimmed by 5 bases and V by 4 bases; bases with no gene match: 3. The CDR3 is made up of 13 amino acids. The CDR3 DNA reads TGCAGCGTTGCCCCTAGCGGGGGGGAGACCCAGTACTTC. Protein: CSVAPSGGETQYF.

The V call is TRBV5-1, the J call TRBJ1-2; D remains unclear. V lost 2 bases to trimming and J lost 0 bases, with 8 bases between them. This CDR3 comprises 14 residues. From germline, CDR1 is SGHRS and CDR2 YFSETQ. In nucleotides, the CDR3 is TGCGCCAGCAGCTTAGAACAGACTAACTATGGCTACACCTTC. Translation gives CASSLEQTNYGYTF.

This chain joins TRBV18 and TRBJ2-5; D possibly corresponds to TRBD2 (6 bases). This CDR3 contains 14 residues. Trimming pared 2 bases from V and 5 bases from J, leaving 12 bases between. Germline V gives CDR1 KGHSH, CDR2 LQKENI. As DNA, the CDR3 is TGTGCCAGCTCACCAACGGGGGTCCAGGAGACCCAGTACTTC. This encodes CASSPTGVQETQYF.

This chain uses TRBV27 with TRBJ1-6; D gene ambiguous. The CDR3 runs to 18 residues. Germline loops: CDR1 MNHEY, CDR2 SMNVEV (reference sequence). V was pared by 2 bases and J by 3 bases, with 17 bases between. CDR3 residues: CASSLTPRRNLYNSPLHF. In DNA form, the CDR3 reads TGTGCCAGCAGTTTAACCCCGCGAAGAAACCTCTATAATTCACCCCTCCACTTT.

The chain has TRBV2 and TRBJ1-2; D possibly corresponds to TRBD1 (5 bases). Germline lookup yields CDR1 SNHLY and CDR2 FYNNEI. V was pared by 6 bases and J by 1 base, with 15 bases between. This CDR3 comprises 15 residues. The CDR3 bases are TGTGCCAGCAGCCGACAGCTGAACTATAACTATGGCTACACCTTC. Translated, it gives CASSRQLNYNYGYTF.

This chain uses TRBV7-2 with TRBJ2-1; D is ambiguous. The CDR3 contains 16 residues. Germline-derived CDR1 and CDR2 are SGHTA and FQGNSA. With 1 base removed from V and 0 bases from J, the gap between germline ends came to 10 bases. For the CDR3, the DNA is TGTGCCAGCAGCTTAGGTTCGGTTGTCTCCTACAATGAGCAGTTCTTC. This gives the protein CASSLGSVVSYNEQFF.

V usage is TRBV7-8 and J usage is TRBJ1-6; D gene uncertain. V lost 3 bases and J 7 bases, leaving 4 bases between the germline ends. The CDR3 is 12 residues long. Germline CDR1 is SGHVS and CDR2 is FQNEAQ. The CDR3 region is CASSFQNSPLHF. In DNA, the CDR3 is TGTGCCAGCAGCTTTCAGAATTCACCCCTCCACTTT.

The J gene is TRBJ2-7, the V gene TRBV10-3, with D possibly being TRBD2 (6 bases). Germline CDR1 and CDR2: ENHRY and SYGVKD. This CDR3 contains 16 residues. The ends were cut back, 0 bases at V and 0 bases at J, with 12 bases in the middle. This CDR3 is CAISESGTGPSYEQYF. The CDR3 DNA reads TGTGCCATCAGTGAGTCAGGGACTGGTCCCTCCTACGAGCAGTACTTC.

This sequence joins TRBV7-2 and TRBJ2-3; D call uncertain. Trimming removed 1 base from V and 4 bases from J, with 15 bases in between. Germline V gene sequence: CDR1 SGHTA, CDR2 FQGNSA. The CDR3 runs to 16 residues. In DNA form, the CDR3 reads TGTGCCAGCAGCTTAGACTGGTCTCCCCCTGCAGATACGCAGTATTTT. This codes for CASSLDWSPPADTQYF.

V is TRBV7-2 and J is TRBJ1-1, with a tentative D call TRBD1 (6 bases). The V end was cut by 5 bases, the J end by 1 base, with 8 bases between. This CDR3 spans 13 amino acids. CDR1 and CDR2 from the germline V gene are SGHTA and FQGNSA. This CDR3 is CASSLQGNTEAFF. Written as DNA, the CDR3 is TGTGCCAGCAGCCTACAGGGGAACACTGAAGCTTTCTTT.

The rearrangement joins TRBV28 to TRBJ1-3; TRBD1 is a possible D gene (5 bases). Trimming took off 4 bases at V and 3 bases at J, with 22 bases between the two ends. The germline V gene has CDR1 MDHEN and CDR2 SYDVKM. This CDR3 has 18 residues. CDR3 residues: CASSSTSDSETIGNTIYF. CDR3 sequence (DNA): TGTGCCAGCAGTTCTACCTCCGACAGTGAAACGATTGGAAACACCATATATTTT.

The chain joins TRBV10-1 to TRBJ2-3, with 9 positions matching TRBD2. There are 15 residues in the CDR3. Losses at the gene ends were 3 bases for V and 2 bases for J; bases not matched to a gene: 3. The germline V gene has CDR1 WNHNN and CDR2 SYGVQD (reference sequence). CDR3 nucleotide sequence: TGCGCCAGCAGTGACGCGGGGGGGGTCACAGATACGCAGTATTTT. Protein sequence: CASSDAGGVTDTQYF.

This chain connects TRBV10-2 to TRBJ2-3, with 12 bases identical to TRBD2. CDR1 WSHSY and CDR2 SAAADI come from the germline V gene. The J segment lost 1 base and the V segment lost 6 bases, leaving 2 bases of the junction unmatched. This CDR3 has 15 amino acids. The CDR3, as DNA: TGCGCCAGCAGGAGGACTAGCGGGGGCACAGATACGCAGTATTTT. Protein: CASRRTSGGTDTQYF.

CDR3 in amino acids: CASSYLIGGANTGELFF. The CDR3 nucleotides are TGTGCCAGCAGTTATCTAATTGGAGGGGCTAACACCGGGGAGCTGTTTTTT. The chain has TRBV6-2 or TRBV6-3 and TRBJ2-2, with D possibly matching TRBD2 (6 bases). The germline gives CDR1 MNHEY, CDR2 SVGEGT. There are 17 residues in the CDR3. Between the trimmed V and J ends, which lost 3 bases and 2 bases, there was a span of 16 bases.

The chain is built from TRBV7-6 and TRBJ2-2, with D uncertain. Germline V lookup: CDR1 SGHVS, CDR2 FNYEAQ. The CDR3 length is 13 residues. Trimming took 5 bases from V and 6 from J, leaving 10 bases between them. The CDR3, as DNA: TGTGCCAGCAGCCTAAGTTACCCCGGGGAGCTGTTTTTT. Translating it yields CASSLSYPGELFF.

Worth noting for this clone: The germline gene is not matched at one end of the junction; a read error may be the cause. V is TRBV6-5 and J is TRBJ2-7; TRBD1 matches at 10 bases. Germline CDR1 MNHEY, CDR2 SVGAGI. This CDR3 spans 15 amino acids. CDR3 in amino acids: CASSYRDRGAYKQYF. CDR3 coding DNA: TGTGCCAGCAGTTACCGGGACAGGGGAGCCTACAAGCAGTACTTC.

V gene TRBV24-1 combines with J gene TRBJ1-1, with a tentative D call TRBD1 (5 bases). This CDR3 has 15 residues. With 4 bases removed from V and 2 bases from J, the gap between germline ends came to 13 bases. Germline V gene sequence: CDR1 KGHDR, CDR2 SFDVKD. The CDR3 is CATSDPSTDNTEAFF. The CDR3 DNA reads as TGTGCCACCAGTGACCCGTCGACAGACAACACTGAAGCTTTCTTT.

This chain connects TRBV11-2 to TRBJ2-7; 7 positions agree with TRBD1. CDR1 is SGHAT, CDR2 FQNNGV, per germline. This CDR3 spans 15 amino acids. V shed 5 bases, J shed 2 bases, and the junction held 9 bases outside the gene matches. The CDR3 DNA reads TGTGCCAGCAGCCTTGGCAGGGGGATTCCCTACGAGCAGTACTTC. It codes for CASSLGRGIPYEQYF.

The V call is TRBV5-1, the J call TRBJ1-2; unclear D gene. Trimming took off 4 bases at V and 8 bases at J, with 12 bases between the two ends. CDR3 size: 12 residues. Germline V gene data show CDR1 as SGHRS and CDR2 as YFSETQ. CDR3 in amino acids: CASSPAGEGYTF. CDR3 DNA sequence: TGCGCCAGCAGCCCGGCCGGGGAGGGCTACACCTTC. The full variable domain, completed using reference TRBV5-1 and TRBJ1-2, is KAGVTQTPRYLIKTRGQQVTLSCSPISGHRSVSWYQQTPGQGLQFLFEYFSETQRNKGNFPGRFSGRQFSNSRSEMNVSTLELGDSALYLCASSPAGEGYTFGSGTRLTVV.

The chain recombines TRBV21-1 with TRBJ1-2. TRBV21-1 is assigned pseudogene status. The CDR3 covers 15 residues. The CDR3 DNA reads TGTGCCAGCAGCATAAGGGAGGGGTTAGCCTATGGCTACACCTTC. Translated, it gives CASSIREGLAYGYTF.